A single sample is the source of the 22 T cell receptor beta chains below, sequenced in a study of lymphopenia after photon versus proton radiotherapy (dated by TCRdb to between 2018 and 2021). The library was generated by the immunoSEQ multiplex PCR assay. TCRdb mirrors the immuneACCESS table, restricted to in-frame sequences. Some clones are absent from its copies; in checked studies, under half trace to an unresolved V gene, and the reason for the others is unknown. In this sample the table shows about 83,000 clones, around four fifths of which occur a single time. The top ten clonotypes cover about 1.3% of the sample. The source was peripheral blood, collected from a patient treated with proton-based radiotherapy. These receptors were obtained from a man aged 55 to 70 with pancreatic cancer.

The V and J genes are TRBV5-1 and TRBJ2-1; D may be TRBD1 or TRBD2 (6 bases each). Trimming removed 9 bases at V and 2 bases at J, with 27 bases between. This CDR3 comprises 18 residues. From germline, CDR1 is SGHRS and CDR2 YFSETQ. The CDR3 DNA is TGCGCCACCAGGGACGGCGGTTCGGGGGCGCGAGCCTACAATGAGCAGTTCTTC. The encoded protein is CATRDGGSGARAYNEQFF. The complete variable domain, with remaining parts taken from reference TRBV5-1 and TRBJ2-1, reads KAGVTQTPRYLIKTRGQQVTLSCSPISGHRSVSWYQQTPGQGLQFLFEYFSETQRNKGNFPGRFSGRQFSNSRSEMNVSTLELGDSALYLCATRDGGSGARAYNEQFFGPGTRLTVL.

The V call is TRBV27, the J call TRBJ2-7, with D hard to call. The length of the CDR3 is 13 residues. The germline V gene encodes CDR1 MNHEY and CDR2 SMNVEV (reference sequence). The germline V and J ends were trimmed by 0 bases and 1 base, with 4 bases remaining between them. CDR3 amino acids: CASSLSGSYEQYF. Written as DNA, the CDR3 is TGTGCCAGCAGTTTATCGGGTTCCTACGAGCAGTACTTC.

The rearrangement joins TRBV14 to TRBJ1-1, with 7 bases matching TRBD1. The length of the CDR3 is 13 residues. CDR1 and CDR2 from the germline V gene are SGHDN and FVKESK. V dropped 6 bases and J dropped 3; count of bases not matched to a gene: 4. CDR3 sequence: CASSSQGYTEAFF. CDR3 bases: TGTGCCAGCAGTTCACAGGGGTACACTGAAGCTTTCTTT.

CDR3 in DNA: TGTGCTAGTGGTCCGCCCGTCCGGGAAGTTCCTTCCTACGAGCAGTACTTC. Translating it yields CASGPPVREVPSYEQYF. The chain carries TRBV12-5 and TRBJ2-7; D may be TRBD2 (5 bases). The CDR3 runs to 17 residues. The germline V gene encodes CDR1 LGHNT and CDR2 FRNRAP. Trimming took off 5 bases at V and 1 base at J, with 21 bases between the two ends.

In its sample, this clone was seen a few times. The chain couples TRBV19 to TRBJ1-2; D gene ambiguous. V was clipped by 3 bases and J by 8 bases, with 13 bases between them. The CDR3 runs to 13 residues. CDR1 is LNHDA, CDR2 SQIVND, per germline (reference sequence). Here the CDR3 DNA reads TGTGCCAGTAGTATTGGACTAGCACGAGGCTACACCTTC. As protein: CASSIGLARGYTF. The full variable domain, rest sourced from reference TRBV19 and TRBJ1-2, is DGGITQSPKYLFRKEGQNVTLSCEQNLNHDAMYWYRQDPGQGLRLIYYSQIVNDFQKGDIAEGYSVSREKKESFPLTVTSAQKNPTAFYLCASSIGLARGYTFGSGTRLTVV.

The chain uses TRBV14 and TRBJ2-7; the match to TRBD2 covers 7 bases. CDR1 and CDR2 from the germline V gene are SGHDN and FVKESK. This CDR3 region has 14 residues. The J segment lost 4 bases and the V segment lost 4 bases, leaving 7 bases of the junction unmatched. CDR3 bases: TGTGCCAGCAGCCGCCGAGGGCGGGAGTACGAGCAGTACTTC. Its protein product is CASSRRGREYEQYF.

The chain carries TRBV6-5 and TRBJ1-2; 11 nucleotides agree with TRBD1. V lost 0 bases, J lost 8 bases, and 5 bases stayed unmatched. Per germline, CDR1 MNHEY and CDR2 SVGAGI. The CDR3 sequence is 15 residues long. The CDR3, as DNA: TGTGCCAGCAGTTACTCCCGGACAGGGGGCGGAGGCTACACCTTC. Protein sequence: CASSYSRTGGGGYTF.

This chain links TRBV5-1 with TRBJ2-3, with D unclear. The V end was cut by 0 bases, the J end by 4 bases, with 6 bases between. CDR1 SGHRS and CDR2 YFSETQ come from the germline V gene. This CDR3 has 13 residues. The CDR3 here is CASSLGRSDTQYF. The CDR3 DNA is TGCGCCAGCAGCTTGGGACGATCAGATACGCAGTATTTT.

The chain links TRBV19 to TRBJ1-5; D possibly corresponds to TRBD1 (5 bases). V shed 6 bases and J shed 0 bases, with 15 bases lying between them. The CDR3 extends over 16 amino acids. Germline-derived CDR1 and CDR2 are LNHDA and SQIVND (reference sequence). The CDR3 reads CASSSRTFYSNQPQHF. CDR3 sequence (DNA): TGTGCCAGTAGCTCAAGGACATTTTATAGCAATCAGCCCCAGCATTTT.

The chain carries TRBV10-3 and TRBJ2-7, with a weak D call TRBD2 (5 bases). The CDR3 extends over 13 amino acids. The germline V and J ends were trimmed by 9 bases and 1 base, with 13 bases remaining between them. From germline, CDR1 is ENHRY and CDR2 SYGVKD. The CDR3, as DNA: TGTGCCATAGAGGGAGATAGTTCCTACGAGCAGTACTTC. Protein product: CAIEGDSSYEQYF.

The V call is TRBV9, the J call TRBJ1-1; D unresolved. Germline loops: CDR1 SGDLS, CDR2 YYNGEE. The CDR3 length is 14 residues. V was clipped by 4 bases and J by 2 bases, with 12 bases between them. The CDR3 protein is CASSPRHHNTEAFF. The CDR3, as DNA: TGTGCCAGCAGCCCCAGACACCACAACACTGAAGCTTTCTTT.

Only one count was recorded for this clone. The V gene is TRBV7-3, the J gene TRBJ2-2; possible D gene TRBD1, 5 bases. Germline assignment: CDR1 SGHTA and CDR2 FQGTGA. The CDR3 is 14 residues long. V lost 5 bases and J 6 bases, leaving 13 bases between the germline ends. This chain's CDR3 is CASSVFQGSGELFF. The CDR3 DNA reads as TGTGCCAGCAGCGTCTTTCAGGGTTCCGGGGAGCTGTTTTTT.

The chain combines TRBV4-2 with TRBJ2-1; TRBD2 matches at 13 bases. Looked up from germline, CDR1 is LGHNA and CDR2 is YNFKEQ. Trimming took 5 bases from V and 6 from J; bases not matched to a gene: 10. The CDR3 has 17 amino acids. The chain's CDR3 is CASSEGLAGLLLNEQFF. The CDR3 DNA is TGTGCCAGCAGCGAGGGACTAGCGGGGCTTCTTCTCAATGAGCAGTTCTTC.

The rearrangement links TRBV7-2 to TRBJ2-7, with TRBD1 matching over 9 bases. With 5 bases clipped from V and 6 bases from J, the junction kept 11 bases outside the gene matches. Looked up from germline, CDR1 is SGHTA and CDR2 is FQGNSA. The CDR3 spans 15 residues. In DNA, the CDR3 is TGTGCCAGCAGCCCCTTGGGACAGGGACTTGGCGAGCAGTACTTC. This gives the protein CASSPLGQGLGEQYF.

This sequence joins TRBV4-2 and TRBJ1-6, with 7 bases aligning to TRBD1. The germline gives CDR1 LGHNA, CDR2 YNFKEQ. The CDR3 covers 15 residues. V shed 0 bases and J 9 bases; nucleotides not matched to a gene: 5. The CDR3 loop is CASSQERTGVSPLHF. DNA for the CDR3: TGTGCCAGCAGCCAAGAGAGAACAGGGGTTTCACCCCTCCACTTT.

This chain uses TRBV7-9 with TRBJ1-2; D may be TRBD1 (5 bases). The ends were cut back, 7 bases at V and 8 bases at J, with 14 bases in the middle. CDR1 is SEHNR and CDR2 is FQNEAQ in the germline V gene (reference sequence). This CDR3 contains 12 residues. CDR3 loop: CASTWGDGGYTF. CDR3 bases: TGTGCCAGCACCTGGGGGGACGGCGGCTACACCTTC.

This clone was found a few times. V gene TRBV11-3 combines with J gene TRBJ2-5, with TRBD1 as a possible D gene (6 bases). V was trimmed by 1 base and J by 1 base, leaving 7 bases between them. CDR1 and CDR2 from the germline V gene are SGHNT and YENEEA. This CDR3 is built from 14 residues. CDR3 in amino acids: CASSLATGQETQYF. In DNA form, the CDR3 reads TGTGCCAGCAGCTTAGCGACAGGCCAAGAGACCCAGTACTTC.

The chain recombines TRBV27 with TRBJ2-4, with TRBD1 matching over 9 bases. Germline loops: CDR1 MNHEY, CDR2 SMNVEV (reference sequence). The CDR3 runs 15 residues. V lost 4 bases and J lost 6; bases outside the gene matches: 7. Here the CDR3 DNA reads TGTGCCAGCAGTTCCCCGGGACAGGGTCGAAACATTCAGTACTTC. Protein: CASSSPGQGRNIQYF.

The rearrangement links TRBV5-1 to TRBJ2-1, with 8 bases lining up with TRBD2. CDR3 length equals 14 residues. V trimming: 0 bases; J trimming: 10 bases; junction bases outside the gene matches: 6. CDR1 SGHRS and CDR2 YFSETQ come from the germline V gene. The CDR3 DNA follows: TGCGCCAGCAGCTTGGAAGCGGGAGCGCGGGAGCAGTTCTTC. Its translation is CASSLEAGAREQFF.

V is TRBV5-6 and J is TRBJ2-5; D uncertain. Germline V CDR1 and CDR2: SGHDT, YYEEEE. The germline V and J ends were trimmed by 0 bases and 5 bases, with 14 bases remaining between them. This CDR3 contains 15 residues. The CDR3 reads CASSLGGSHRETQYF. The CDR3 DNA follows: TGTGCCAGCAGCTTGGGTGGGTCCCATCGGGAGACCCAGTACTTC.

This sequence joins TRBV5-4 and TRBJ1-2, with D tentatively TRBD1 (6 bases). Germline lookup yields CDR1 SGHNT and CDR2 YYREEE (reference sequence). V shed 3 bases and J shed 7 bases, with 16 bases lying between them. There are 14 residues in the CDR3. The CDR3 protein is CASSSNPGVAGYTF. CDR3 sequence (DNA): TGTGCCAGCAGCTCTAATCCAGGGGTTGCTGGCTACACCTTC.

This rearrangement joins TRBV7-9 to TRBJ2-1; 9 bases align to TRBD2. The CDR3 covers 17 residues. J lost 4 bases, V lost 5 bases, and 12 bases had no gene match. Germline lookup yields CDR1 SEHNR and CDR2 FQNEAQ (reference sequence). DNA for the CDR3: TGTGCCAGCAGCCCTCCTCCTCGACTAGCGGTTTACAATGAGCAGTTCTTC. Translation: CASSPPPRLAVYNEQFF.